This T cell receptor beta chain was captured in a study of T cells in Graves' hyperthyroidism and ophthalmopathy. Germline V gene data show CDR1 as MDHEN and CDR2 as SYDVKM. Trimming took 3 bases from V and 1 from J, leaving 14 bases between them. The CDR3 covers 16 residues. PBMCs were sourced from roughly 9.7 ml fresh peripheral blood. This clonotype occurred many times. Its antigen is still unknown. Study-wide points: Stable hyperthyroidism was separated from ophthalmopathy by a model based on 13 V-J features.

Researchers took RNA transcripts and amplified the TCR beta CDR3 regions from them. The primer set for the first-round RT-PCR of the TCR CDR3 was HTBI. TCRdb passed the multiplex PCR reads through MiXCR, listing each CDR3 protein once. The sample lists hundreds of thousands of distinct CDR3 sequences; 13% to 15% were seen once. V and J are TRBV28 and TRBJ2-3; possibly TRBD2 for D (6 bases). Sequenced input: blood. The sequence came from a woman aged 18-29 years with Graves' hyperthyroidism. As DNA, the CDR3 is TGTGCCAGCAGTTTTCGCGGGGATATTCGCACAGATACGCAGTATTTT. The encoded protein is CASSFRGDIRTDTQYF.